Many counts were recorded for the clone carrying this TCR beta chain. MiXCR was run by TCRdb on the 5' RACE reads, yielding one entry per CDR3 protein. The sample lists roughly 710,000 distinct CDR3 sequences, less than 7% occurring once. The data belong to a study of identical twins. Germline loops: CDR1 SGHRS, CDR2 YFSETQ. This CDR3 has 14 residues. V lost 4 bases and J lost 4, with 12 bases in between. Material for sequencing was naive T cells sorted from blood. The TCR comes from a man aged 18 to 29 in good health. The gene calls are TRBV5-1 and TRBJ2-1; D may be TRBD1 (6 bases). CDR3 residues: CASSRRTEYNEQFF. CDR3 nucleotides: TGCGCCAGCAGCCGCAGGACAGAATACAATGAGCAGTTCTTC.